A selection of T cell receptor beta chains follows, all from one sample in a study of cytomegalovirus exposure and HLA in healthy donors. Data came from immunoSEQ multiplex PCR; TCRdb stores just in-frame clones and leaves some out. This sample's table has 100,000 or so clones. Source material: PBMCs. These receptors came from a woman in her 30s in good health and CMV-seronegative. CDR3s include the opening cysteine and the closing phenylalanine or tryptophan. The D gene is left open where the match is weak.

j_call v_call d_call cdr3_aa cdr3_nt
TRBJ2-5 TRBV7-9 TRBD2 CASSPTSAQETQYF TGTGCCAGCAGCCCGACTAGCGCGCAGGAGACCCAGTACTTC
TRBJ1-2 TRBV20-1 . CSARAQGSYTF TGCAGTGCCCGAGCCCAGGGAAGCTACACCTTC
TRBJ1-2 TRBV28 . CASSFQGTNYGYTF TGTGCCAGCAGTTTTCAGGGGACCAACTATGGCTACACCTTC
TRBJ1-1 TRBV29-1 TRBD1 CSVTGTAYGMNTEAFF TGCAGCGTCACCGGGACAGCCTACGGCATGAACACTGAAGCTTTCTTT
TRBJ1-5 TRBV19 TRBD1 CASSQGQGKYQPQHF TGTGCCAGTAGTCAGGGACAGGGTAAATATCAGCCCCAGCATTTT
TRBJ2-3 TRBV28 . CASRGSGVSADTQYF TGTGCCAGCAGAGGTAGCGGTGTCTCGGCAGATACGCAGTATTTT
TRBJ2-2 TRBV11-1 . CASSPGWGVRETGELFF TGTGCCAGCAGCCCCGGATGGGGGGTCCGTGAGACCGGGGAGCTGTTTTTT
TRBJ2-5 TRBV13 TRBD2 CASSRRTSGRETQYF TGTGCCAGCAGCCGAAGGACTAGCGGCAGGGAGACCCAGTACTTC
TRBJ2-7 TRBV29-1 TRBD2 CSVEDRGTSGVYEQYF TGCAGCGTTGAAGATCGGGGGACTAGCGGGGTCTACGAGCAGTACTTC
TRBJ2-2 TRBV28 TRBD1 CASSSGGFGGQGETGELFF TGTGCCAGCAGTTCGGGGGGATTCGGGGGACAGGGAGAAACCGGGGAGCTGTTTTTT
TRBJ1-2 TRBV4-1 . CASSQVLAQYGYTF TGCGCCAGCAGCCAAGTCCTGGCACAGTATGGCTACACCTTC
TRBJ2-7 TRBV7-2 . CASSPFEQGIYEQYF TGTGCCAGCAGTCCTTTTGAACAGGGCATTTACGAGCAGTACTTC
TRBJ2-5 TRBV6-5 . CASSYSSGGGETQYF TGTGCCAGCAGTTACTCTTCTGGCGGGGGCGAGACCCAGTACTTC
TRBJ1-6 TRBV19 . CASSQRDFDSPLHF TGTGCCAGTAGTCAGAGGGATTTTGATTCACCCCTCCACTTT
TRBJ1-5 TRBV27 . CASSPEGDQPQHF TGTGCCAGCAGTCCCGAGGGGGATCAGCCCCAGCATTTT
TRBJ2-1 TRBV7-2 TRBD2 CASSLQRGAYNEQFF TGTGCCAGCAGCTTACAGCGGGGAGCCTACAATGAGCAGTTCTTC
TRBJ2-1 TRBV7-9 TRBD1 CASSWGQGEDNEQFF TGTGCCAGCAGCTGGGGACAGGGGGAGGACAATGAGCAGTTCTTC
TRBJ2-1 TRBV6-5 . CASIVGAGHNEQFF TGTGCCAGCATTGTTGGAGCGGGCCACAATGAGCAGTTCTTC
TRBJ2-7 TRBV29-1 . CSVSENYEQYF TGCAGCGTTAGCGAGAACTACGAGCAGTACTTC
TRBJ1-1 TRBV4-1 . CASSQELGMRAEAFF TGCGCCAGCAGCCAAGAGTTGGGCATGCGAGCTGAAGCTTTCTTT
TRBJ2-4 TRBV4-1 TRBD2 CASSQGAAGAKNIQYF TGCGCCAGCAGCCAAGGCGCAGCGGGGGCCAAAAACATTCAGTACTTC
TRBJ2-1 TRBV27 . CASSYRTSGGPNEQFF TGTGCCAGCAGTTACCGGACTAGTGGGGGCCCCAATGAGCAGTTCTTC
TRBJ2-5 TRBV18 TRBD2 CASSPQRGAEETQYF TGTGCCAGCTCACCACAGCGGGGGGCAGAAGAGACCCAGTACTTC
TRBJ2-1 TRBV5-1 TRBD1 CASCRGSRDRANEQFF TGCGCCAGCTGCCGAGGTTCTCGGGACAGGGCTAATGAGCAGTTCTTC
TRBJ2-3 TRBV6-4 . CASSVGGGVADTQYF TGTGCCAGCAGTGTAGGGGGGGGTGTAGCAGATACGCAGTATTTT
TRBJ1-1 TRBV4-1 TRBD1 CASSQLRDSGLAFF TGCGCCAGCAGCCAACTCCGGGACAGTGGTCTTGCTTTCTTT
TRBJ2-7 TRBV28 TRBD1 CASRSGTGASYEQYF TGTGCCAGCCGTTCCGGGACAGGGGCCTCCTACGAGCAGTACTTC
TRBJ1-2 TRBV19 . CASRGDSYGYTF TGTGCCAGTAGAGGGGACTCTTATGGCTACACCTTC
TRBJ1-1 TRBV7-9 . CASSPDSTNTEAFF TGTGCCAGCAGTCCAGACAGCACCAACACTGAAGCTTTCTTT
TRBJ1-4 TRBV30 . CAWSPVRIAPQLFF TGTGCCTGGAGCCCGGTTCGCATAGCCCCACAACTGTTTTTT
TRBJ1-5 TRBV19 . CASSIVGANQPQHF TGTGCCAGTAGTATAGTGGGGGCAAATCAGCCCCAGCATTTT
TRBJ2-3 TRBV28 TRBD1 CASSAQGAGTDTQYF TGTGCCAGCAGTGCACAGGGGGCAGGCACAGATACGCAGTATTTT
TRBJ1-5 TRBV19 TRBD1 CASSFGQDYQPQHF TGTGCCAGTAGTTTTGGACAGGACTATCAGCCCCAGCATTTT
TRBJ2-7 TRBV6-5 . CASSYQGIDEQYF TGTGCCAGCAGTTACCAGGGGATCGACGAGCAGTACTTC
TRBJ2-2 TRBV7-9 TRBD1 CAGGTGPNTGELFF TGTGCCGGAGGGACAGGTCCGAACACCGGGGAGCTGTTTTTT
TRBJ2-5 TRBV2 . CASSDSAGAAETQYF TGTGCCAGCAGTGATTCGGCGGGGGCGGCGGAGACCCAGTACTTC
TRBJ2-6 TRBV5-1 TRBD1 CASSTDGTALASGANVLTF TGCGCCAGCAGCACCGACGGGACAGCCCTCGCTTCTGGGGCCAACGTCCTGACTTTC
TRBJ1-5 TRBV28 TRBD1 CASSFGQGWSNQPQHF TGTGCCAGCAGTTTCGGACAGGGATGGAGCAATCAGCCCCAGCATTTT
TRBJ1-2 TRBV19 . CASSKTTGPTGGYGYTF TGTGCCAGTAGTAAGACGACAGGACCCACGGGAGGCTATGGCTACACCTTC
TRBJ2-5 TRBV5-5 . CASSYRDSDLGETQYF TGTGCCAGCAGCTACAGAGACAGCGACCTGGGGGAGACCCAGTACTTC